This TCR beta chain is drawn from a study of post-analysis software for immune sequencing data. Study in general: The study covered relapsing-remitting, secondary progressive and progressive-relapsing courses of multiple sclerosis.

In regard to this clonotype: Antigen unknown.

TCR beta cDNA libraries included unique molecular identifiers. TCRdb processed the PCR reads anew with MiXCR; each CDR3 protein has one entry. The table has a few hundred thousand distinct CDR3 sequences, approximately 34% seen once. CDR1 and CDR2 (germline): MGHRA, YSYEKL. This CDR3 comprises 14 residues. With 0 bases removed from V and 6 bases from J, the gap between germline ends came to 10 bases. Whole-study results and caveats: Included in a set of a few TRBV segments more frequent in patients than controls were TRBV5-6, TRBV5-1 and TRBV20-1. Strong co-clustering by F measure linked samples that shared a preparation batch.

Sequencing used blood. The V gene is TRBV4-1, the J gene TRBJ2-3, with TRBD2 as a possible D gene (6 bases). The receptor's source is a girl aged 5 to 17 with multiple sclerosis. CDR3 sequence: CASSQDRAGDTQYF. The CDR3 DNA is TGCGCCAGCAGCCAAGATAGGGCGGGGGATACGCAGTATTTT.